This is a list of T cell receptor beta chains from one sample in a study of radiation and T cells in renal cell carcinoma. The method was immunoSEQ multiplex PCR; TCRdb's version includes in-frame clones alone and lacks a portion of them. The repertoire holds fewer than 15,000 clones, with approximately 68% as singletons. This sample comprised tumor tissue, obtained from a patient whose treatment was nephrectomy without radiotherapy. Receptor source: a woman aged 80 or over with renal cell carcinoma. Both conserved end residues are part of each CDR3. D genes are given only for firm matches. Size values are once, few and many counts, or a class for expanded clones, and some rows have none.

len,abundance,v_gene,j_gene,d_gene,CDR3nt,CDR3aa
15,-,TRBV18,TRBJ1-5,-,TGTGCCAGCTCACCGCAGGGGTATAGCAATCAGCCCCAGCATTTT,CASSPQGYSNQPQHF
17,-,TRBV7-8,TRBJ2-3,-,TGTGCCAGCAGCTTAGGAGGGGGGTCAGGCAGCACAGATACGCAGTATTTT,CASSLGGGSGSTDTQYF
14,once,TRBV6-5,TRBJ1-2,-,TGTGCCACCAACACCCGGGAGATCTCTCCAGCCTACACCTTC,CATNTREISPAYTF
15,-,TRBV7-2,TRBJ1-2,TRBD1,TGTGCCAGCAGCTTGACAGGGGGCCTACATTGGGGCTACACCTTC,CASSLTGGLHWGYTF
11,-,TRBV7-8,TRBJ2-5,-,TGTGCCAGCAAATTGAGCGAGACCCAGTACTTC,CASKLSETQYF
14,-,TRBV19,TRBJ2-3,-,TGTGCCAGTATTGGGGACAAGGGAACAGATACGCAGTATTTT,CASIGDKGTDTQYF
15,few,TRBV9,TRBJ1-2,-,TGTGCCAGCAGCGTAGGAGGAGGAGGGGAATTTAGCTACACCTTC,CASSVGGGGEFSYTF
12,-,TRBV5-1,TRBJ2-5,-,TGCGCCAGCAGCTTAGGCCAAGAGACCCAGTACTTC,CASSLGQETQYF
16,-,TRBV25-1,TRBJ1-6,-,TGTGCCAGCAGACCTAGAGGAACCCGGGGAGAATCACCCCTCCACTTT,CASRPRGTRGESPLHF
17,few,TRBV21-1,TRBJ2-4,-,TGTGCCAGCAGCGCGGACAGGGAACGACTAGCCAAAAACATTCAGTACTTC,CASSADRERLAKNIQYF
13,-,TRBV14,TRBJ1-6,-,TGTGCCAGCAGTCGAGAATCGGGTTCACCCCTCCACTTT,CASSRESGSPLHF
13,-,TRBV29-1,TRBJ1-5,-,TGCAGCGTTGGTGGCAGGCTAGATCAGCCCCAGCATTTT,CSVGGRLDQPQHF
11,-,TRBV9,TRBJ1-2,-,TGTGCCAGCAGCGTAACAGGGCGATACACCTTC,CASSVTGRYTF
16,-,TRBV5-1,TRBJ2-4,TRBD2,TGCGCCAGCAGCCAGGGACTAGCGGGGGCCAAAAACATTCAGTACTTC,CASSQGLAGAKNIQYF
14,few,TRBV4-1,TRBJ1-2,-,TGCGCCAGCAGCCAAGGGGGACCCCCTTATGGCTACACCTTC,CASSQGGPPYGYTF
14,once,TRBV6-6,TRBJ2-2,-,TGTGCCAGCAGTTACGCACCGGTCTCCGGGGAGCTGTTTTTT,CASSYAPVSGELFF
13,-,TRBV5-5,TRBJ2-5,-,TGTGCCAGCAGCTTGCAGGGCCAAGAGACCCAGTACTTC,CASSLQGQETQYF
18,few,TRBV9,TRBJ2-2,TRBD1,TGTGCCAGCAGCGTAGGGTTATTGGGACAGGACCTAACCGGGGAGCTGTTTTTT,CASSVGLLGQDLTGELFF